What follows are 32 T cell receptor beta chains derived from one specimen sequenced in a study of blood T cell repertoires in COVID-19. Method: immunoSEQ multiplex PCR; TCRdb's copy keeps in-frame clones and lacks some. The sample comprises 390,000 or so clones, 80% to 90% of which are singletons, and approximately 9.3% rests with the top ten. Sequencing input: PBMCs or T cells enriched from blood (not recorded which). The receptors come from a woman between 50 and 59 years old who had recovered from COVID-19.

The chain has TRBV30 and TRBJ1-1; 9 bases line up with TRBD1. V lost 5 bases, J lost 2 bases, and 6 bases stayed unmatched. CDR3 length: 14 amino acids. Germline V CDR1 and CDR2: GTSNPN, SVGIG (reference sequence). The CDR3 sequence is CAWDPGQGNTEAFF. CDR3 sequence (DNA): TGTGCCTGGGACCCGGGACAGGGTAACACTGAAGCTTTCTTT. Based on the CDR3 plus reference TRBV30 and TRBJ1-1, the full variable domain is SQTIHQWPATLVQPVGSPLSLECTVEGTSNPNLYWYRQAAGRGLQLLFYSVGIGQISSEVPQNLSASRPQDRQFILSSKKLLLSDSGFYLCAWDPGQGNTEAFFGQGTRLTVV.

Note on this clone: Other nucleotide sequences in the sample specify the same CDR3. This chain links TRBV27 with TRBJ2-2, with a weak D call TRBD1 (6 bases). The CDR3 has 15 amino acids. Trimming removed 2 bases from V and 4 bases from J, with 11 bases in between. Germline assignment: CDR1 MNHEY and CDR2 SMNVEV (reference sequence). CDR3 coding DNA: TGTGCCAGCAGTTTAAGTCTAGGGGGCACCGGGGAGCTGTTTTTT. Its translation is CASSLSLGGTGELFF.

The chain is built from TRBV5-1 and TRBJ2-2, with 11 bases lining up with TRBD1. CDR1 is SGHRS, CDR2 YFSETQ, per germline. The junction had 3 bases not matched to a gene; V was cut back by 5 bases and J by 6 bases. The CDR3 contains 14 residues. For the CDR3, the DNA is TGCGCCAGCAGACGGGGACAGGGGGCCGGGGAGCTGTTTTTT. The encoded protein is CASRRGQGAGELFF.

The chain recombines TRBV5-1 with TRBJ2-5; D unresolved. V dropped 0 bases and J dropped 4 bases, with 7 bases sitting between them. Germline values: CDR1 SGHRS, CDR2 YFSETQ. The CDR3 has 13 amino acids. CDR3 sequence reads: CASSLGFGETQYF. In DNA, the CDR3 is TGCGCCAGCAGCTTGGGATTCGGAGAGACCCAGTACTTC. The full variable domain, completed using reference TRBV5-1 and TRBJ2-5, is KAGVTQTPRYLIKTRGQQVTLSCSPISGHRSVSWYQQTPGQGLQFLFEYFSETQRNKGNFPGRFSGRQFSNSRSEMNVSTLELGDSALYLCASSLGFGETQYFGPGTRLLVL.

The sample holds a few counts of this clone. This chain connects TRBV11-3 to TRBJ2-1; possibly TRBD1 for D (5 bases). V was shortened by 0 bases and J by 5 bases, with 11 bases between the two germline ends. In germline, CDR1 is SGHNT, CDR2 YENEEA. This CDR3 region has 15 residues. The CDR3 spells CASSLDRDSDNEQFF. DNA of the CDR3: TGTGCCAGCAGCTTAGATCGTGACAGCGACAATGAGCAGTTCTTC. The full variable domain, rest sourced from reference TRBV11-3 and TRBJ2-1, is EAGVVQSPRYKIIEKKQPVAFWCNPISGHNTLYWYLQNLGQGPELLIRYENEEAVDDSQLPKDRFSAERLKGVDSTLKIQPAELGDSAVYLCASSLDRDSDNEQFFGPGTRLTVL.

This clone was observed a handful of times. V usage is TRBV19 and J usage is TRBJ1-5; D may be TRBD1 (5 bases). The CDR3 covers 15 residues. Germline V gene sequence: CDR1 LNHDA, CDR2 SQIVND (reference sequence). Trimming removed 7 bases from V and 1 base from J, with 14 bases in between. In DNA, the CDR3 is TGTGCCAGTATCTCTTCCAGGGCAAGCAATCAGCCCCAGCATTTT. This sequence encodes CASISSRASNQPQHF. The whole variable domain, remainder taken from reference TRBV19 and TRBJ1-5, is DGGITQSPKYLFRKEGQNVTLSCEQNLNHDAMYWYRQDPGQGLRLIYYSQIVNDFQKGDIAEGYSVSREKKESFPLTVTSAQKNPTAFYLCASISSRASNQPQHFGDGTRLSIL.

This chain joins TRBV7-8 and TRBJ1-2; D gene unclear. The germline gives CDR1 SGHVS, CDR2 FQNEAQ. The CDR3 consists of 17 residues. V dropped 5 bases and J dropped 2 bases, with 21 bases sitting between them. The DNA of the CDR3 is TGTGCCAGCAGCCCCGGGGTCTGGTCGGCAGTGAACTATGGCTACACCTTC. Translated: CASSPGVWSAVNYGYTF. Supplemented by reference TRBV7-8 and TRBJ1-2, the full variable domain reads GAGVSQSPRYKVAKRGQDVALRCDPISGHVSLFWYQQALGQGPEFLTYFQNEAQLDKSGLPSDRFFAERPEGSVSTLKIQRTQQEDSAVYLCASSPGVWSAVNYGYTFGSGTRLTVV.

The CDR3 spells CASSESGGEWDTEAFF. CDR3 nucleotides: TGTGCCAGCAGTGAATCGGGAGGAGAGTGGGACACTGAAGCTTTCTTT. The rearrangement uses TRBV2 and TRBJ1-1; D ambiguous. This CDR3 contains 16 residues. CDR1 is SNHLY and CDR2 is FYNNEI in the germline V gene. The germline V and J ends were trimmed by 2 bases and 3 bases, with 16 bases remaining between them. The full variable domain, rest sourced from reference TRBV2 and TRBJ1-1, is EPEVTQTPSHQVTQMGQEVILRCVPISNHLYFYWYRQILGQKVEFLVSFYNNEISEKSEIFDDQFSVERPDGSNFTLKIRSTKLEDSAMYFCASSESGGEWDTEAFFGQGTRLTVV.

The chain has TRBV27 and TRBJ1-2; maybe TRBD1 (6 bases). Germline CDR1 MNHEY, CDR2 SMNVEV (reference sequence). V was pared by 3 bases and J by 5 bases, with 13 bases between. The CDR3 sequence is 14 residues long. The CDR3 DNA reads TGTGCCAGCAGTTTTCGGGGGGCTGGATATGGCTACACCTTC. This encodes CASSFRGAGYGYTF.

The chain links TRBV4-1 to TRBJ2-1, with no clear D. Germline loops: CDR1 MGHRA, CDR2 YSYEKL. This CDR3 has 13 residues. V lost 0 bases and J 7 bases, leaving 7 bases between the germline ends. CDR3 sequence reads: CASSQDPGNEQFF. CDR3 DNA sequence: TGCGCCAGCAGCCAAGATCCGGGTAATGAGCAGTTCTTC.

The rearrangement uses TRBV4-1 and TRBJ1-1, with D tentatively TRBD1 (5 bases). Germline values: CDR1 MGHRA, CDR2 YSYEKL. The CDR3 has 15 amino acids. V was pared by 1 base and J by 5 bases, with 14 bases between. CDR3: CASSQVGGLGTEAFF. CDR3 nucleotide sequence: TGCGCCAGCAGCCAAGTGGGGGGTCTGGGGACTGAAGCTTTCTTT.

The chain uses TRBV5-5 and TRBJ2-7, with 7 positions matching TRBD2. The CDR3 spans 13 residues. Trimming at V came to 4 bases and at J to 7 bases, leaving 8 bases not matched to a gene. Germline loops: CDR1 SGHKS, CDR2 YYEKEE (reference sequence). The DNA for the CDR3 is TGTGCCAGCAGCCCCCTGGGGGGGTGGGAGCAGTACTTC. Its protein product is CASSPLGGWEQYF.

CDR3 nucleotide sequence: TGTGCCAGCTCTGGTGGGGCGAGGCAAGAGACCCAGTACTTC. Translated, it gives CASSGGARQETQYF. The V and J genes are TRBV2 and TRBJ2-5; D possibly corresponds to TRBD1 (5 bases). V was trimmed by 8 bases and J by 2 bases, leaving 15 bases between them. CDR3 length: 14 residues. Germline V CDR1 and CDR2: SNHLY, FYNNEI.

The chain is built from TRBV6-5 and TRBJ1-2; 10 nucleotides agree with TRBD1. The germline CDR1 and CDR2 sequences are MNHEY and SVGAGI. V was pared by 8 bases and J by 8 bases, with 14 bases of the junction left unmatched. The CDR3 length is 15 residues. CDR3: CASGVERQGAPGYTF. In DNA, the CDR3 is TGTGCCAGCGGGGTCGAACGACAGGGGGCGCCCGGCTACACCTTC.

The rearrangement uses TRBV6-6 and TRBJ1-2, with D perhaps TRBD1 (6 bases). CDR1 MNHNY and CDR2 SVGAGI come from the germline V gene (reference sequence). CDR3 length: 13 residues. V was trimmed by 8 bases and J by 1 base, leaving 11 bases between them. CDR3 protein: CASGLGGNYGYTF. For the CDR3, the DNA is TGTGCCAGCGGTCTAGGGGGTAACTATGGCTACACCTTC.

This chain connects TRBV30 to TRBJ2-7, with 8 bases fitting TRBD1. The CDR3 contains 14 residues. Trimming cost V 5 bases and J 6 bases; bases outside gene matches: 12. CDR1 and CDR2 (germline): GTSNPN, SVGIG (reference sequence). The CDR3: CAWGSGTGGVEQYF. The CDR3 DNA reads as TGTGCCTGGGGCTCAGGTACAGGGGGTGTCGAGCAGTACTTC.

This sequence joins TRBV3-1 (or the pseudogene TRBV3-2) and TRBJ2-5; weak D call: TRBD1 (6 bases). CDR1 and CDR2 (germline): LGHDT, YNNKEL (reference sequence). The CDR3 is made up of 15 amino acids. V was shortened by 0 bases and J by 5 bases, with 13 bases between the two germline ends. The CDR3 is CASSQETQGMETQYF. The CDR3 nucleotides are TGTGCCAGCAGCCAAGAGACGCAGGGGATGGAGACCCAGTACTTC.

The chain is built from TRBV27 and TRBJ2-2; TRBD1 aligns across 9 bases. Unmatched junction bases numbered 3, after V lost 6 bases and J lost 1 base. CDR1 is MNHEY, CDR2 SMNVEV, per germline (reference sequence). This CDR3 comprises 15 residues. CDR3 coding DNA: TGTGCCAGCAGACCGGGACAGGGGAACACCGGGGAGCTGTTTTTT. Protein sequence: CASRPGQGNTGELFF.

This clone came up a few times. The chain uses TRBV19 and TRBJ1-1; D gene ambiguous. V was trimmed by 1 base and J by 4 bases, leaving 16 bases between them. The CDR3 has 16 residues. Per germline, CDR1 LNHDA and CDR2 SQIVND (reference sequence). In DNA form, the CDR3 reads TGTGCCAGTAGTATAGGTTTTGGTGTGGAGGGCACTGAAGCTTTCTTT. It codes for CASSIGFGVEGTEAFF.

V is TRBV10-1 and J is TRBJ2-2, with no clear D. Between the trimmed V and J ends, which lost 5 bases and 3 bases, there was a span of 4 bases. The CDR3 is 12 residues long. Germline CDR1 and CDR2: WNHNN and SYGVQD (reference sequence). DNA of the CDR3: TGCGCCAGCAGTCAATACACCGGGGAGCTGTTTTTT. Translation gives CASSQYTGELFF.

This rearrangement joins TRBV10-1 to TRBJ2-7; 10 bases align to TRBD2. Germline V CDR1 and CDR2: WNHNN, SYGVQD (reference sequence). CDR3 size: 15 residues. The V segment lost 1 base and the J segment 3 bases; nucleotides outside the gene matches: 3. CDR3 coding DNA: TGCGCCAGCAGTGAGTGGTCTAGCGGGGGCTACGAGCAGTACTTC. Translating it yields CASSEWSSGGYEQYF.

The rearrangement joins TRBV16 to TRBJ2-1; unclear D gene. The CDR3 has 13 residues. V lost 0 bases and J lost 6, with 6 bases in between. Germline CDR1 reads KGHSY; CDR2 reads FQNENV. CDR3 protein: CASSQSAGNEQFF. The CDR3 nucleotides read TGTGCCAGCAGCCAATCAGCCGGCAATGAGCAGTTCTTC.

The gene calls are TRBV3-1 (or the pseudogene TRBV3-2) and TRBJ1-2; TRBD1 matches 10 bases. With V trimmed by 3 bases and J by 8 bases, 6 bases remained unmatched. This CDR3 is 14 amino acids long. CDR1 LGHDT and CDR2 YNNKEL come from the germline V gene (reference sequence). The CDR3 protein is CASSHAGQGLGYTF. The DNA of the CDR3 is TGTGCCAGCAGCCACGCGGGACAGGGGTTGGGCTACACCTTC.

This clone turned up a few times. This chain joins TRBV30 and TRBJ2-7; 10 bases are shared with TRBD1. The germline V gene encodes CDR1 GTSNPN and CDR2 SVGIG (reference sequence). The CDR3 length is 15 residues. The trim removed 3 bases at V and 6 bases at J, leaving 11 bases unmatched. CDR3 nucleotides: TGTGCCTGGAGCAAAGGGACAGGGGTTCTCAGCGAGCAGTACTTC. This gives the protein CAWSKGTGVLSEQYF.

V usage is TRBV6-5 and J usage is TRBJ2-5, with TRBD1 identical over 8 bases. The CDR3 has 16 residues. V gave up 2 bases and J gave up 1 base; unmatched junction bases: 6. Looked up from germline, CDR1 is MNHEY and CDR2 is SVGAGI. This CDR3 is CASSYTRGRTQETQYF. CDR3 DNA: TGTGCCAGCAGTTACACCAGGGGGCGAACCCAAGAGACCCAGTACTTC.

This chain uses TRBV10-3 with TRBJ2-1; 10 nucleotides match TRBD2. Germline V gene sequence: CDR1 ENHRY, CDR2 SYGVKD. The CDR3 runs to 16 residues. J was trimmed by 0 bases and V by 3 bases; bases with no gene match: 2. The CDR3, as DNA: TGTGCCATCAGTGAACTAGCGGGGAGCTCCTACAATGAGCAGTTCTTC. Amino acid sequence: CAISELAGSSYNEQFF.

The V and J genes are TRBV18 and TRBJ2-7; D unclear. The CDR3 has 13 amino acids. Trimming removed 3 bases from V and 4 bases from J, with 10 bases in between. Germline CDR1 KGHSH, CDR2 LQKENI. As DNA, the CDR3 is TGTGCCAGCTCACCCCAAACAGAATACGAGCAGTACTTC. Translated, it gives CASSPQTEYEQYF.

The chain couples TRBV6-5 to TRBJ2-3, with 8 bases lining up with TRBD2. Germline assignment: CDR1 MNHEY and CDR2 SVGAGI. J gave up 3 bases and V 9 bases, and 8 bases lay outside the gene matches. The CDR3 sequence is 14 residues long. This CDR3 reads CASVAGGETDTQYF. In DNA form, the CDR3 reads TGTGCCAGTGTGGCGGGGGGCGAGACAGATACGCAGTATTTT.

The chain's CDR3 is CASSLNTGESGYTF. CDR3 DNA: TGTGCCAGCAGCTTAAACACAGGGGAGTCTGGCTACACCTTC. The rearrangement links TRBV7-9 to TRBJ1-2; 7 bases agree with TRBD1. Losses at the gene ends were 2 bases for V and 7 bases for J; bases not matched to a gene: 7. Germline loops: CDR1 SEHNR, CDR2 FQNEAQ (reference sequence). The CDR3 contains 14 residues.

This clone was picked up one time. CDR3 in amino acids: CASSLGGESGGYTF. The CDR3 bases are TGTGCCAGCAGCCTAGGTGGGGAGTCAGGAGGCTACACCTTC. V and J are TRBV7-2 and TRBJ1-2, with D uncertain. Germline lookup yields CDR1 SGHTA and CDR2 FQGNSA. There are 14 residues in the CDR3. V lost 5 bases and J lost 8, with 18 bases in between.

The sample holds a few counts of this clone. The chain combines TRBV28 with TRBJ2-7; D is possibly TRBD2 (6 bases). CDR1 is MDHEN and CDR2 is SYDVKM in the germline V gene. Trimming took off 5 bases at V and 3 bases at J, with 26 bases between the two ends. The CDR3 spans 18 residues. CDR3 sequence reads: CASSPSLFTGDLGYEQYF. The CDR3 DNA reads as TGTGCCAGCAGTCCTTCCCTCTTTACGGGGGATCTAGGCTACGAGCAGTACTTC.

The J gene is TRBJ2-3, the V gene TRBV6-5; D is unclear. Trimming stripped 2 bases from V and 0 bases from J, with 9 bases between. The germline V gene has CDR1 MNHEY and CDR2 SVGAGI. The CDR3 is 15 residues long. Written as DNA, the CDR3 is TGTGCCAGCAGTTACACCTATTCTAGCACAGATACGCAGTATTTT. Protein sequence: CASSYTYSSTDTQYF.